These 32 T cell receptor beta chains originate from one sample sequenced in a study of CD8+CD57+ T cells in acquired aplastic anemia. TCR beta VDJ combinations and CDR3 sequences were profiled from genomic DNA. MiXCR, applied by TCRdb to the reads, yields one record per CDR3 protein. The sample contains 250,000 to 300,000 distinct CDR3 sequences, approximately 55% of which appear only once. The material sequenced was sorted CD4+, CD8+, or CD8+CD57+ T cells (not recorded which) from PBMCs. The source of these receptors is a human donor with severe aplastic anemia or a healthy control (not recorded which).

This clonotype has ten or more counts. The chain has TRBV5-1 and TRBJ1-3; D gene unclear. The V end lost 0 bases, the J end lost 3 bases, and 10 bases lay between the germline ends. Germline loops: CDR1 SGHRS, CDR2 YFSETQ. This CDR3 is 15 amino acids long. CDR3 nucleotide sequence: TGCGCCAGCAGCTTGGTGGGGTCGGGTGGAAACACCATATATTTT. This codes for CASSLVGSGGNTIYF.

This clonotype was seen repeatedly, ten times or more. The chain combines TRBV19 with TRBJ1-4; possibly TRBD1 for D (6 bases). The V gene lost 4 bases and the J gene lost 1 base, with 13 bases spanning the gap. The germline gives CDR1 LNHDA, CDR2 SQIVND (reference sequence). This CDR3 region has 16 residues. CDR3 residues: CASSNPSGVTNEKLFF. For the CDR3, the DNA is TGTGCCAGTAGTAACCCTTCAGGGGTAACTAATGAAAAACTGTTTTTT.

This clonotype has just one count. The genes are TRBV20-1 and TRBJ1-6; D is ambiguous. Trimming cost V 3 bases and J 9 bases, with 30 bases left between them. The CDR3 runs to 19 residues. The germline CDR1 and CDR2 sequences are DFQATT and SNEGSKA (reference sequence). The DNA of the CDR3 is TGCAGTGCTAGTTCCCCTAGCGCCAGCAGCCCCGAGGGAACTTCACCCCTCCACTTT. Protein product: CSASSPSASSPEGTSPLHF.

V gene TRBV20-1 combines with J gene TRBJ2-3, with 10 positions matching TRBD2. This CDR3 region has 16 residues. The trim removed 5 bases at V and 1 base at J, leaving 9 bases unmatched. CDR1 and CDR2 from the germline V gene are DFQATT and SNEGSKA (reference sequence). The CDR3 coding sequence is TGCAGTGCTGAGCGGGGGGGATTCCCCGGCACAGATACGCAGTATTTT. Its protein product is CSAERGGFPGTDTQYF.

The J gene is TRBJ2-2, the V gene TRBV7-9; D is undetermined. Germline lookup yields CDR1 SEHNR and CDR2 FQNEAQ (reference sequence). Trimming removed 6 bases from V and 8 bases from J, with 7 bases in between. The CDR3 runs 11 residues. This CDR3 reads CASRPSGELFF. In DNA, the CDR3 is TGTGCCAGCAGACCCTCTGGGGAGCTGTTTTTT.

DNA of the CDR3: TGTGCCAGCAGTGTACACAGCAAAGCCCGCTTAATTGGGTACGAGCAGTACTTC. Translated: CASSVHSKARLIGYEQYF. The gene calls are TRBV2 and TRBJ2-7; unclear D gene. The V and J ends lost 4 bases and 4 bases respectively, with 26 bases between them. This CDR3 contains 18 residues. Germline V CDR1 and CDR2: SNHLY, FYNNEI.

This clonotype showed up just once. The chain uses TRBV9 and TRBJ2-3; 8 bases agree with TRBD1. CDR1 SGDLS and CDR2 YYNGEE come from the germline V gene. The CDR3 length is 13 residues. V lost 2 bases to trimming and J lost 6 bases; unmatched junction nucleotides: 2. CDR3 in amino acids: CASSVQGADTQYF. The DNA for the CDR3 is TGTGCCAGCAGCGTTCAGGGGGCTGATACGCAGTATTTT.

V usage is TRBV29-1 and J usage is TRBJ2-1, with 15 bases identical to TRBD2. Germline lookup yields CDR1 SQVTM and CDR2 ANQGSEA. CDR3 length: 19 residues. The J segment lost 3 bases and the V segment lost 3 bases, leaving 12 bases of the junction unmatched. The CDR3 DNA follows: TGCAGCGTTGATGGAAGAGGGACTAGCGGGAGGAGGAACTACAATGAGCAGTTCTTC. This translates into CSVDGRGTSGRRNYNEQFF.

This chain uses TRBV7-6 with TRBJ2-5; D is perhaps TRBD1 (6 bases). V was shortened by 0 bases and J by 5 bases, with 13 bases between the two germline ends. Per germline, CDR1 SGHVS and CDR2 FNYEAQ. This CDR3 contains 15 residues. As DNA, the CDR3 is TGTGCCAGCAGCTTAGCGAACAGGGTCGAGGAGACCCAGTACTTC. This gives the protein CASSLANRVEETQYF.

This clonotype was recorded many times. The genes are TRBV6-5 and TRBJ2-6, with 9 bases identical to TRBD1. The CDR3 contains 16 residues. Germline V lookup: CDR1 MNHEY, CDR2 SVGAGI. V lost 7 bases, J lost 0 bases, and 4 bases stayed unmatched. In DNA form, the CDR3 reads TGTGCCAGCACTAGACAGGGGGGCTCTGGGGCCAACGTCCTGACTTTC. It codes for CASTRQGGSGANVLTF.

This rearrangement joins TRBV24-1 to TRBJ2-7; D perhaps matches TRBD1 (5 bases). Per germline, CDR1 KGHDR and CDR2 SFDVKD. The ends were cut back, 4 bases at V and 3 bases at J, with 9 bases in the middle. The CDR3 totals 13 residues. The CDR3: CATSESGNYEQYF. CDR3 DNA: TGTGCCACCAGTGAGTCAGGGAACTACGAGCAGTACTTC.

The chain employs TRBV7-2 and TRBJ2-3; 9 bases match TRBD2. V shed 5 bases, J shed 4 bases, and the junction held 10 bases outside the gene matches. The CDR3 sequence is 16 residues long. The germline CDR1 and CDR2 sequences are SGHTA and FQGNSA. The CDR3 sequence: CASSPNGRGGSDTQYF. CDR3 nucleotides: TGTGCCAGCAGCCCGAACGGGCGGGGGGGCTCAGATACGCAGTATTTT.

The chain links TRBV3-1 to TRBJ2-5; TRBD2 aligns across 8 bases. Trimming took 2 bases from V and 2 from J; bases not matched to a gene: 7. This CDR3 contains 16 residues. The germline V gene has CDR1 LGHDT and CDR2 YNNKEL (reference sequence). CDR3 DNA sequence: TGTGCCAGCAGCCAACCTTTAGCGGGGACACAAGAGACCCAGTACTTC. Its protein is CASSQPLAGTQETQYF.

The chain has TRBV7-6 and TRBJ2-5, with 12 nucleotides matching TRBD2. The CDR3 length is 17 residues. CDR1 and CDR2 (germline): SGHVS, FNYEAQ. J gave up 0 bases and V 6 bases, and 8 bases lay outside the gene matches. The CDR3: CASRSPSGGVYQETQYF. The DNA of the CDR3 is TGTGCCAGCAGGTCTCCTAGCGGGGGGGTGTACCAAGAGACCCAGTACTTC.

This clonotype has only a few counts. This rearrangement joins TRBV28 to TRBJ1-1, with D unclear. CDR1 is MDHEN and CDR2 is SYDVKM in the germline V gene. CDR3 length equals 13 residues. V dropped 6 bases and J dropped 8 bases, with 16 bases sitting between them. The CDR3 reads CASSFIEADEAFF. Here the CDR3 DNA reads TGTGCCAGCAGCTTTATTGAGGCAGACGAAGCTTTCTTT.

This clonotype came up many times. This chain links TRBV11-2 with TRBJ2-7; 8 bases are a match to TRBD1. The CDR3 covers 16 residues. V gave up 6 bases and J gave up 7 bases; unmatched junction bases: 17. CDR1 is SGHAT, CDR2 FQNNGV, per germline. This CDR3 reads CASRQVNPQGAWEQYF. DNA of the CDR3: TGTGCCAGCAGACAAGTTAATCCGCAGGGGGCGTGGGAGCAGTACTTC.

This clonotype was picked up one time. This clone may be a read error of a much larger clone one base away. V and J are TRBV6-1 and TRBJ1-3; TRBD1 might be the D (6 bases). The germline V gene has CDR1 MNHNS and CDR2 SASEGT. This CDR3 comprises 12 residues. V dropped 10 bases and J dropped 2 bases, with 9 bases sitting between them. The CDR3 DNA reads as TGTGCCAACAGGGTCGCTGGAAACACCATATATTTT. It specifies CANRVAGNTIYF.

This clonotype was counted at least ten times. The genes are TRBV11-2 and TRBJ2-2; no clear D. There are 14 residues in the CDR3. The V gene's germline CDR1 is SGHAT and CDR2 FQNNGV. Trimming removed 0 bases at V and 7 bases at J, with 9 bases between. The CDR3 DNA reads TGTGCCAGCAGCTTAGATTCAAAAAGCGGGGAGCTGTTTTTT. Translating gives CASSLDSKSGELFF.

The CDR3 nucleotides read TGTGCCAGCCACCGCTTCGGGGATGGTAATTCACCCCTCCACTTT. It encodes CASHRFGDGNSPLHF. The rearrangement uses TRBV19 and TRBJ1-6; no reliable D call. Germline CDR1 and CDR2: LNHDA and SQIVND (reference sequence). The CDR3 is 15 residues long. Trimming left V 9 bases short and J 6 bases short, with 18 bases between. Drawing the rest from reference TRBV19 and TRBJ1-6, the complete variable domain is DGGITQSPKYLFRKEGQNVTLSCEQNLNHDAMYWYRQDPGQGLRLIYYSQIVNDFQKGDIAEGYSVSREKKESFPLTVTSAQKNPTAFYLCASHRFGDGNSPLHFGNGTRLTVT.

The chain couples TRBV6-1 to TRBJ1-5; D gene ambiguous. Per the germline V gene, CDR1 is MNHNS and CDR2 is SASEGT. V was pared by 0 bases and J by 7 bases, with 13 bases between. The CDR3 spans 15 residues. The CDR3 coding sequence is TGTGCCAGCAGTGAAGCGCGAGGTTTGAAACAGCCCCAGCATTTT. Residues: CASSEARGLKQPQHF.

A note on this clonotype: No conserved phenylalanine or tryptophan ends this CDR3, so it is likely a read error. No DNA is shown, since the ends of the CDR3 on it are uncertain; the CDR3 is the one TCRdb lists. The chain is built from TRBV14 and TRBJ1-6. The CDR3 comprises 8 residues, both ends counted. Germline lookup yields CDR1 SGHDN and CDR2 FVKESK. CDR3 residues: CASSQSSG.

Many counts were recorded for this clonotype. The V and J genes are TRBV30 and TRBJ2-1; D may match TRBD1 or TRBD2 (7 bases each). The CDR3 is 13 residues long. Germline values: CDR1 GTSNPN, CDR2 SVGIG (reference sequence). V lost 7 bases, J lost 4 bases, and 14 bases lay in between. CDR3: CASQGGIYNEQFF. DNA of the CDR3: TGTGCCTCCCAGGGGGGGATTTACAATGAGCAGTTCTTC. Full variable domain (remainder filled in from reference TRBV30 and TRBJ2-1): SQTIHQWPATLVQPVGSPLSLECTVEGTSNPNLYWYRQAAGRGLQLLFYSVGIGQISSEVPQNLSASRPQDRQFILSSKKLLLSDSGFYLCASQGGIYNEQFFGPGTRLTVL.

CDR3 sequence reads: CSVESTSGGQETQYF. CDR3 coding DNA: TGCAGCGTTGAGTCGACTAGCGGGGGCCAAGAGACCCAGTACTTC. The V and J genes are TRBV29-1 and TRBJ2-5; 12 nucleotides match TRBD2. Germline assignment: CDR1 SQVTM and CDR2 ANQGSEA. Trimming took 3 bases from V and 1 from J; bases not matched to a gene: 3. The CDR3 runs to 15 residues.

This clonotype was observed a single time. V and J are TRBV10-3 and TRBJ2-7; no clear D gene. The length of the CDR3 is 11 residues. V was pared by 10 bases and J by 3 bases, with 10 bases between. Germline loops: CDR1 ENHRY, CDR2 SYGVKD. CDR3 in amino acids: CATWKDYEQYF. The DNA of the CDR3 is TGTGCCACATGGAAAGACTACGAGCAGTACTTC.

Only one count was recorded for this clonotype. The CDR3 bases are TGCAGCATACAAGGGACTAGCGGAAACTCCTACGAGCAGTACTTC. Its translation: CSIQGTSGNSYEQYF. The chain recombines TRBV29-1 with TRBJ2-7; 11 bases match TRBD2. This CDR3 has 15 amino acids. The J segment lost 0 bases and the V segment lost 8 bases, leaving 9 bases of the junction unmatched. Germline V gene lookup returns CDR1 SQVTM and CDR2 ANQGSEA.

The J gene is TRBJ2-1, the V gene TRBV12-3 or TRBV12-4, with TRBD2 matching 9 bases. This CDR3 contains 14 residues. Trimming cost V 4 bases and J 6 bases; bases outside gene matches: 4. The CDR3 nucleotides read TGTGCCAGCAGTTACGGCGGGGGGGCCAATGAGCAGTTCTTC. Encoded protein: CASSYGGGANEQFF.

Details on this clonotype: The conserved phenylalanine or tryptophan is not found at the CDR3 terminus, so this likely reflects a read error. The DNA is left out, because the CDR3 cannot be placed on it with certainty; the CDR3 is given as TCRdb lists it. The genes are TRBV27 and TRBJ2-7; the DNA was not compared with TRBD2, the D call given in the table. Germline V gives CDR1 MNHEY, CDR2 SMNVEV (reference sequence). Inclusive of both ends, the CDR3 amounts to 9 amino acids. The chain's CDR3 is CASSIWTSG.

CDR3 loop: CSATSLGGSSTDTQYF. The DNA of the CDR3 is TGCAGTGCTACATCATTGGGGGGATCTAGCACAGATACGCAGTATTTT. This sequence joins TRBV20-1 and TRBJ2-3; tentatively, D is TRBD2 (6 bases). This CDR3 is built from 16 residues. Germline loops: CDR1 DFQATT, CDR2 SNEGSKA (reference sequence). Trimming shortened V by 4 bases and J by 0 bases, and 17 bases separated the two germline ends.

This clonotype was counted many times. V usage is TRBV30 and J usage is TRBJ2-5, with D unclear. From germline, CDR1 is GTSNPN and CDR2 SVGIG (reference sequence). The CDR3 is 13 amino acids. V dropped 4 bases and J dropped 0 bases, with 9 bases sitting between them. In nucleotides, the CDR3 is TGTGCCTGGAATAGCTTGAACCAAGAGACCCAGTACTTC. It is translated as CAWNSLNQETQYF.

The CDR3 bases are TGTGCCAGCAGGGGAGGGCAGGGGGACCGGGGTTACTTC. Its protein is CASRGGQGDRGYF. This chain connects TRBV7-2 to TRBJ2-7; D may match TRBD1 or TRBD2 (7 bases each). Trimming stripped 6 bases from V and 13 bases from J, with 22 bases between. Germline V gene data show CDR1 as SGHTA and CDR2 as FQGNSA. The CDR3 is 13 residues long.

This clonotype has a single count. V and J are TRBV7-3 and TRBJ2-5; the D gene is possibly TRBD2 (5 bases). Trimming took 4 bases from V and 2 from J, leaving 17 bases between them. The CDR3 sequence is 16 residues long. Germline loops: CDR1 SGHTA, CDR2 FQGTGA. CDR3 in amino acids: CASSSPSAVSQETQYF. CDR3 in DNA: TGTGCCAGCAGCTCTCCATCAGCGGTTTCACAAGAGACCCAGTACTTC.

This clonotype was observed many times. This rearrangement joins TRBV19 to TRBJ1-1; D not resolved. From germline, CDR1 is LNHDA and CDR2 SQIVND (reference sequence). Trimming cost V 4 bases and J 5 bases, with 17 bases left between them. The CDR3 has 15 residues. The CDR3 nucleotides are TGTGCCAGTAGTACCCCCAATGGAGTTACAACTGAAGCTTTCTTT. Translation gives CASSTPNGVTTEAFF.